This T cell receptor (beta chain) was captured in a study of blood T cell repertoires in COVID-19 (dated by TCRdb to the early 2020s). Notes on the research overall: Samples covering the acute and convalescent phases of COVID-19 were provided by collaborators in the United States, Italy and Spain. The prospective study material was composed of cDNA or gDNA derived from T cells, B-cell-depleted T cells, or PBMCs. Subjects who had been exposed to COVID-19, were actively infected with it, or had recovered from it provided the deeply sampled blood TCRbeta repertoires that made up the dataset. The repertoires were released in a freely available public database intended as a resource for research on the immune response to SARS-CoV-2. The samples were drawn from two sources: the first 160 participants of the ongoing ImmuneRACE study, and 1,200 or so subjects contributed by 6 global collaborators. The sample metadata nearly always contained a de-identified subject ID, COVID-19 status, age in years and sex. Where available, HLA class I and class II types were obtained from metadata supplied by the sample provider rather than from assay-based typing.

Whole blood was collected in K2EDTA tubes by collaborating institutions according to the institutions' own protocols. For TCRbeta analysis, collaborators shipped samples in one of three forms: frozen whole blood, isolated PBMCs, or DNA extracted from either of those sample types. TCRbeta CDR3 regions were amplified from genomic DNA by means of the immunoSEQ Assay, a bias-controlled multiplex PCR. As for the original processing: The number of nucleated cells in each sample was estimated by amplification of reference gene primers within the assay. Sequence reads were collapsed and filtered to measure the absolute abundance of every unique TCRbeta CDR3 rearrangement. For each sample, productive Simpson clonality was calculated as the square root of Simpson's diversity index over productive rearrangements. What TCRdb holds here is the immuneACCESS table cut down to in-frame rearrangements. Part of the clones is not present; checked against another copy, under half of the missing clones reflect an unresolved V gene, and the others are unexplained. V and J calls plus clone size are reproduced from that table; the DNA served to infer D and trimming. This sample has 140,000 or so clones in its table, and around four fifths of those were observed once. The top ten constitute about 4.3% of the sample.

Notes on this clone: No antigen is known for it. Per-base qualities were not stored, and no clone one base away is much larger.

Findings and caveats that apply to the study as a whole: The amount of clinical and demographic metadata varied by source and participant and was provided uncurated.

CDR1 SQVTM and CDR2 ANQGSEA were looked up in the germline V gene. V ends up 6 bases short and J 4 bases short, with an unmatched junction base count of 16. The CDR3 holds 17 amino acids from the cysteine to the phenylalanine. Of all the DNA, just the CDR3 is kept, 51 bases in frame from base 1. This TCR was recovered from a woman aged 80 or over with acute or convalescent COVID-19. Sequencing was performed on peripheral blood. The sequence is built from TRBV29-1 and TRBJ2-7, with 12 junctional bases fitting TRBD2. The CDR3 amino acid sequence is: CSVAGTSGSLGAYEQYF. The sequenced DNA: TGCAGCGTAGCCGGGACTAGCGGGTCCCTAGGCGCATACGAGCAGTACTTC.